This T cell receptor (beta chain) was recorded in a study of radiotherapy plus CTLA-4 blockade in lung cancer. Germline V gives CDR1 ENHRY, CDR2 SYGVKD. The CDR3 spans 20 residues. V was cut by 3 bases and J by 3 bases, with 30 bases left in between. Clones were sequenced by immunoSEQ multiplex PCR, and TCRdb holds only the in-frame ones, with some missing. Among roughly 46,000 clones listed, less than 85% were seen once. Study-wide results and limits: Interferon-beta and early blood T cell clone dynamics reportedly predicted response best. Clones of tumor-derived TCRs expanded in blood after radiotherapy plus ipilimumab.

With regard to this clone: Its target is unknown.

Focal radiation plus CTLA-4 blockade with ipilimumab was given to patients with chemo-refractory metastatic non-small-cell lung cancer. The receptor comes from a human donor with non-small cell lung cancer who had stable disease on radiotherapy plus ipilimumab. J is TRBJ2-7 and V is TRBV10-3, with D possibly matching TRBD2 (5 bases). Sequencing used peripheral blood, obtained from a patient treated with radiotherapy plus ipilimumab. CDR3 amino acids: CAISDTLLASSLHSYYEQYF. In nucleotides, the CDR3 is TGTGCCATCAGTGATACCCTTTTGGCTAGCAGTCTCCACTCCTACTACGAGCAGTACTTC.